This is a list of T cell receptor beta chains from one sample in a study of shared clonotypes between healthy human individuals. Sequencing was performed with immunoSEQ multiplex PCR; in TCRdb, only in-frame clones are kept and a portion is missing. The sample records millions of clones, 85% to 95% being singletons. The specimen was naive CD4+ T cells sorted from blood. These receptors originate from a young man in good health. Each CDR3 is given with its conserved first and last residue. The order of the fields is D gene, clone size, J gene, V gene, CDR3 protein, CDR3 DNA. D genes are given only for firm matches. Expanded clones get a size class; other rows say once, few or many, or leave the size out.

D: TRBD2; size: NA; J: TRBJ2-7; V: TRBV5-4; CDR3: CASTIAGGTPPEQYF; DNA: TGTGCCAGCACCATAGCGGGGGGCACTCCCCCCGAGCAGTACTTC
D: NA; size: NA; J: TRBJ2-5; V: TRBV7-2; CDR3: CASSLVAGTRTQETQYF; DNA: TGTGCCAGCAGCTTAGTTGCCGGGACCAGAACCCAAGAGACCCAGTACTTC
D: NA; size: NA; J: TRBJ2-2; V: TRBV6-5; CDR3: CASRTGSNTGELFF; DNA: TGTGCCAGCAGGACAGGATCGAACACCGGGGAGCTGTTTTTT
D: TRBD2; size: NA; J: TRBJ2-7; V: TRBV5-1; CDR3: CASSLVAGSVEQYF; DNA: TGCGCCAGCAGCTTGGTAGCGGGATCGGTAGAGCAGTACTTC
D: NA; size: NA; J: TRBJ1-5; V: TRBV27; CDR3: CATARYYNQPQHF; DNA: TGTGCCACCGCGAGATATTACAATCAGCCCCAGCATTTT
D: NA; size: NA; J: TRBJ2-7; V: TRBV5-6; CDR3: CASSSRLSAYEQYF; DNA: TGTGCCAGCAGCTCCCGACTGAGCGCCTACGAGCAGTACTTC
D: TRBD1; size: NA; J: TRBJ1-1; V: TRBV7-9; CDR3: CASSPRQGLNTEAFF; DNA: TGTGCCAGCAGCCCCCGACAGGGGTTGAACACTGAAGCTTTCTTT
D: NA; size: NA; J: TRBJ2-1; V: TRBV18; CDR3: CASSPGGINEQFF; DNA: TGTGCCAGCTCACCCGGAGGGATCAATGAGCAGTTCTTC
D: NA; size: NA; J: TRBJ2-3; V: TRBV6-5; CDR3: CATRRYSSTDTQYF; DNA: TGTGCCACCCGGCGGTACAGTAGCACAGATACGCAGTATTTT
D: NA; size: NA; J: TRBJ1-2; V: TRBV5-1; CDR3: CASSRVQSNYGYTF; DNA: TGCGCCAGCAGTCGGGTACAGTCTAACTATGGCTACACCTTC
D: NA; size: NA; J: TRBJ1-5; V: TRBV6-1; CDR3: CASSDAEGQPQHF; DNA: TGTGCCAGCAGTGACGCCGAGGGTCAGCCCCAGCATTTT
D: NA; size: few; J: TRBJ1-5; V: TRBV28; CDR3: CASSLRRGQPQHF; DNA: TGTGCCAGCAGTTTACGTCGGGGTCAGCCCCAGCATTTT
D: NA; size: NA; J: TRBJ2-5; V: TRBV10-3; CDR3: CATRQGFQETQYF; DNA: TGTGCCACCCGGCAGGGGTTCCAAGAGACCCAGTACTTC
D: NA; size: NA; J: TRBJ2-3; V: TRBV7-3; CDR3: CASSSRGESTDTQYF; DNA: TGTGCCAGCAGCTCCAGGGGGGAAAGCACAGATACGCAGTATTTT
D: TRBD1; size: NA; J: TRBJ2-3; V: TRBV29-1; CDR3: CSVVRGHLTDTQYF; DNA: TGCAGCGTTGTAAGGGGGCATCTGACAGATACGCAGTATTTT
D: TRBD1; size: NA; J: TRBJ1-3; V: TRBV18; CDR3: CASSPGQGTSGNTIYF; DNA: TGTGCCAGCTCACCAGGACAGGGGACCTCTGGAAACACCATATATTTT
D: NA; size: NA; J: TRBJ2-1; V: TRBV2; CDR3: CASIWAGVYNEQFF; DNA: TGTGCCAGCATTTGGGCAGGAGTCTACAATGAGCAGTTCTTC
D: NA; size: NA; J: TRBJ1-1; V: TRBV5-1; CDR3: CASSLGRGSEAFF; DNA: TGCGCCAGCAGCTTGGGGAGAGGGAGCGAAGCTTTCTTT
D: TRBD1; size: few; J: TRBJ1-5; V: TRBV28; CDR3: CASAGTGGQPQHF; DNA: TGTGCCAGCGCCGGGACAGGGGGACAGCCCCAGCATTTT
D: NA; size: once; J: TRBJ2-5; V: TRBV5-6; CDR3: CASSSLGPQETQYF; DNA: TGTGCCAGCAGCTCCCTGGGACCACAAGAGACCCAGTACTTC
D: TRBD1; size: NA; J: TRBJ1-5; V: TRBV5-1; CDR3: CASSQTGAQPQHF; DNA: TGCGCCAGCAGCCAAACAGGGGCCCAGCCCCAGCATTTT
D: NA; size: NA; J: TRBJ1-3; V: TRBV9; CDR3: CASSVGGDRAPGNTIYF; DNA: TGTGCCAGCAGCGTAGGGGGAGATAGGGCTCCTGGAAACACCATATATTTT
D: NA; size: NA; J: TRBJ2-1; V: TRBV25-1; CDR3: CASSEYGLAREQFF; DNA: TGTGCCAGCAGTGAATATGGCTTGGCGCGGGAGCAGTTCTTC
D: TRBD2; size: NA; J: TRBJ2-3; V: TRBV5-1; CDR3: CASSISTSGSGADTQYF; DNA: TGCGCCAGCAGCATCTCGACTAGCGGGAGTGGCGCAGATACGCAGTATTTT
D: TRBD2; size: NA; J: TRBJ2-6; V: TRBV25-1; CDR3: CASRTQDGGAGANVLTF; DNA: TGTGCCAGCAGGACGCAGGACGGGGGGGCTGGGGCCAACGTCCTGACTTTC
D: NA; size: NA; J: TRBJ2-5; V: TRBV9; CDR3: CASSVDTGTAQETQYF; DNA: TGTGCCAGCAGCGTAGACACTGGGACCGCACAAGAGACCCAGTACTTC
D: NA; size: NA; J: TRBJ2-7; V: TRBV28; CDR3: CASSGRHSPYEQYF; DNA: TGTGCCAGCAGTGGTAGGCACTCTCCCTACGAGCAGTACTTC
D: NA; size: NA; J: TRBJ2-7; V: TRBV5-1; CDR3: CASSLNNPIYEQYF; DNA: TGCGCCAGCAGCTTGAACAACCCTATTTACGAGCAGTACTTC
D: NA; size: NA; J: TRBJ2-7; V: TRBV6-5; CDR3: CASSYSVDSYSYEQYF; DNA: TGTGCCAGCAGTTACTCTGTCGACAGTTATTCCTACGAGCAGTACTTC
D: NA; size: NA; J: TRBJ2-7; V: TRBV7-2; CDR3: CASSSEAFRAEQYF; DNA: TGTGCCAGCAGCTCCGAGGCTTTCCGTGCAGAGCAGTACTTC
D: NA; size: NA; J: TRBJ2-7; V: TRBV5-1; CDR3: CASSAGSGFYEQYF; DNA: TGCGCCAGCAGTGCGGGTAGCGGTTTCTACGAGCAGTACTTC
D: TRBD1; size: NA; J: TRBJ2-2; V: TRBV12-5; CDR3: CASGLVLWTGDSIGSPGELFF; DNA: TGTGCTAGTGGTTTGGTTCTATGGACAGGGGACTCTATCGGGTCACCCGGGGAGCTGTTTTTT
D: TRBD1; size: NA; J: TRBJ2-7; V: TRBV5-1; CDR3: CASSLTGGNYEQYF; DNA: TGCGCCAGCAGCTTGACAGGGGGAAACTACGAGCAGTACTTC
D: NA; size: NA; J: TRBJ2-3; V: TRBV6-5; CDR3: CASTGGADTQYF; DNA: TGTGCCAGCACCGGAGGCGCAGATACGCAGTATTTT
D: TRBD1; size: NA; J: TRBJ1-1; V: TRBV2; CDR3: CAGGTGRTEAFF; DNA: TGTGCCGGCGGGACAGGGCGTACTGAAGCTTTCTTT
D: NA; size: NA; J: TRBJ2-5; V: TRBV5-4; CDR3: CASSPTHVKTQETQYF; DNA: TGTGCCAGCAGCCCTACCCACGTTAAGACCCAAGAGACCCAGTACTTC
D: NA; size: NA; J: TRBJ1-6; V: TRBV15; CDR3: CAVGEAPLHF; DNA: TGTGCCGTGGGGGAGGCACCCCTCCACTTT
D: TRBD2; size: once; J: TRBJ2-3; V: TRBV30; CDR3: CGGGGFGVTQYF; DNA: TGTGGCGGGGGGGGCTTTGGAGTTACGCAGTATTTT
D: TRBD1; size: NA; J: TRBJ1-1; V: TRBV5-6; CDR3: CASAKYNRGNTEAFF; DNA: TGTGCCAGCGCCAAATATAACAGGGGGAACACTGAAGCTTTCTTT
D: TRBD2; size: NA; J: TRBJ2-2; V: TRBV11-3; CDR3: CASSSGLADTGELFF; DNA: TGTGCCAGCAGCTCCGGACTAGCGGATACCGGGGAGCTGTTTTTT
D: NA; size: NA; J: TRBJ1-4; V: TRBV9; CDR3: CASSAQQGANEKLFF; DNA: TGTGCCAGCAGCGCTCAACAGGGCGCTAATGAAAAACTGTTTTTT
D: NA; size: NA; J: TRBJ2-1; V: TRBV27; CDR3: CASSFKISLGDNEQFF; DNA: TGTGCCAGCAGTTTCAAAATCAGCCTAGGGGACAATGAGCAGTTCTTC
D: NA; size: few; J: TRBJ2-4; V: TRBV6-1; CDR3: CASSEFWGTPSIQYF; DNA: TGTGCCAGCAGTGAATTTTGGGGGACACCTTCCATTCAGTACTTC
D: TRBD2; size: once; J: TRBJ2-1; V: TRBV10-3; CDR3: CAISESGGHNNEQFF; DNA: TGTGCCATCAGTGAATCGGGGGGGCATAACAATGAGCAGTTCTTC
D: TRBD1; size: NA; J: TRBJ1-6; V: TRBV5-6; CDR3: CASSPDRVNNSPLHF; DNA: TGTGCCAGCAGCCCGGACAGGGTTAATAATTCACCCCTCCACTTT
D: TRBD2; size: NA; J: TRBJ2-2; V: TRBV7-2; CDR3: CASRPSGVDTGELFF; DNA: TGTGCCAGCAGGCCAAGCGGGGTTGACACCGGGGAGCTGTTTTTT